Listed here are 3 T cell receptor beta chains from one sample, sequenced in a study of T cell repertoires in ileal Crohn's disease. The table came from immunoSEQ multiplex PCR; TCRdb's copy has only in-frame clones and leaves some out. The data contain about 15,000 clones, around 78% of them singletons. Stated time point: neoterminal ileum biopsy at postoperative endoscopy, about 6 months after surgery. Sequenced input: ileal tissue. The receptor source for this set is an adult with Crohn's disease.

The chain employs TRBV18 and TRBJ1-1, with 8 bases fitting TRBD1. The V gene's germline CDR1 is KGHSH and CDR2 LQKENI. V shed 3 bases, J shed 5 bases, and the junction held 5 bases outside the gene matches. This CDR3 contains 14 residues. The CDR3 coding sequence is TGTGCCAGCTCACCTGACAGGGGTCGAACTGAAGCTTTCTTT. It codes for CASSPDRGRTEAFF. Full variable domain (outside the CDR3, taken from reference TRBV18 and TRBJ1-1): NAGVMQNPRHLVRRRGQEARLRCSPMKGHSHVYWYRQLPEEGLKFMVYLQKENIIDESGMPKERFSAEFPKEGPSILRIQQVVRGDSAAYFCASSPDRGRTEAFFGQGTRLTVV.

The CDR3: CASSQDRGLNEKLFF. The CDR3 nucleotides read TGTGCCAGCTCCCAGGACAGGGGGTTGAACGAAAAACTGTTTTTT. The chain joins TRBV18 to TRBJ1-4; 10 bases fit TRBD1. The CDR3 loop spans 15 amino acids. V trimming: 6 bases; J trimming: 8 bases; junction bases outside the gene matches: 9. Per germline, CDR1 KGHSH and CDR2 LQKENI.

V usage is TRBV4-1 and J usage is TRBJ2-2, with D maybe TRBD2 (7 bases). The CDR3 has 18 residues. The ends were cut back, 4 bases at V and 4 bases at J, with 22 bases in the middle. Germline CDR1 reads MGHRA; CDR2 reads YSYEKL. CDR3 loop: CASSPWGGRVTFTGELFF. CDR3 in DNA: TGCGCCAGCAGCCCCTGGGGGGGCAGGGTGACTTTCACCGGGGAGCTGTTTTTT.